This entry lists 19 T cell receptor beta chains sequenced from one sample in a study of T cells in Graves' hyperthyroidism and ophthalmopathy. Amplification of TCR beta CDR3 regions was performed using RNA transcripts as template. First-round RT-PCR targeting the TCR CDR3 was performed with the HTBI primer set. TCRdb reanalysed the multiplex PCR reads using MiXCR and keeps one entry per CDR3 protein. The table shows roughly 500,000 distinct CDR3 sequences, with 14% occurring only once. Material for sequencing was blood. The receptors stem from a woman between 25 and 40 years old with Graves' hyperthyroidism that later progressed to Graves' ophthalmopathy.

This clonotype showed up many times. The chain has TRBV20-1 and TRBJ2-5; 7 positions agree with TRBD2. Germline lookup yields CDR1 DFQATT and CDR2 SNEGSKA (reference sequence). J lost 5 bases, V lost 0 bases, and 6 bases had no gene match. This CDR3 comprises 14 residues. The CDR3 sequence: CSARDLAAWETQYF. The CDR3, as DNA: TGCAGTGCTAGAGACCTAGCGGCCTGGGAGACCCAGTACTTC.

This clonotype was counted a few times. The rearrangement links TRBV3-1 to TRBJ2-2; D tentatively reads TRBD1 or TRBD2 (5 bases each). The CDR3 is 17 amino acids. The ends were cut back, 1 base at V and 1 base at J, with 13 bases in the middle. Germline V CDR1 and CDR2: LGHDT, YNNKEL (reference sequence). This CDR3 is CASSQGTGTGNTGELFF. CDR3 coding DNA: TGTGCCAGCAGCCAAGGAACCGGGACGGGGAACACCGGGGAGCTGTTTTTT.

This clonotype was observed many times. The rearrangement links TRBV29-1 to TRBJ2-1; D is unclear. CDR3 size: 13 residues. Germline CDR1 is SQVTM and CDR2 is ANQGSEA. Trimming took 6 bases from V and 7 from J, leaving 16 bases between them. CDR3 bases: TGCAGCGTCCACGCCGAAGTGGGGAATGAGCAGTTCTTC. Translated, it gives CSVHAEVGNEQFF.

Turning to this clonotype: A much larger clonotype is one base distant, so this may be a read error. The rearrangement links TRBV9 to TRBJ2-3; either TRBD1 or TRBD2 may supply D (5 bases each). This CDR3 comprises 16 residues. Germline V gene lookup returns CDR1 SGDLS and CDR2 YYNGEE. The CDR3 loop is CASSEESARGTDTKYF. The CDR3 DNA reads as TGTGCCAGCAGCGAAGAGTCTGCGAGGGGCACAGATACGAAGTATTTT. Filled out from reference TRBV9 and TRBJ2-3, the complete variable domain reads DSGVTQTPKHLITATGQRVTLRCSPRSGDLSVYWYQQSLDQGLQFLIQYYNGEERAKGNILERFSAQQFPDLHSELNLSSLELGDSALYFCASSEESARGTDTKYFGPGTRLTVL.

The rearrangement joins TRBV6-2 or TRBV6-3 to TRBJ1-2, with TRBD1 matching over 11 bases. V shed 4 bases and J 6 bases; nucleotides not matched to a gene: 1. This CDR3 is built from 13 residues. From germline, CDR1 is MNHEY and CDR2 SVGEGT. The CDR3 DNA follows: TGTGCCAGCAGTTGGACAGGGGGCGATGGCTACACCTTC. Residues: CASSWTGGDGYTF.

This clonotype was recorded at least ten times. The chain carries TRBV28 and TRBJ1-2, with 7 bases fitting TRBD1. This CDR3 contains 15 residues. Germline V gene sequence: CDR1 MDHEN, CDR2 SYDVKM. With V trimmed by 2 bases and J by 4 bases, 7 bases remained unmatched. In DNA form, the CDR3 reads TGTGCCAGCAGTTTAGGGGAGGGACAGCCCTATGGCTACACCTTC. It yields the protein CASSLGEGQPYGYTF.

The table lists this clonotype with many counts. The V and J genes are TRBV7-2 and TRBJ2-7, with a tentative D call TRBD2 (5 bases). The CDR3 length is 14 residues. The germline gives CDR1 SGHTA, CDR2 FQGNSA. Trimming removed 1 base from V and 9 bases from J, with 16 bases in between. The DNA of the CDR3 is TGTGCCAGCAGCTTAGGCCAGATCCCTGAGGGGCAGTACTTC. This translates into CASSLGQIPEGQYF.

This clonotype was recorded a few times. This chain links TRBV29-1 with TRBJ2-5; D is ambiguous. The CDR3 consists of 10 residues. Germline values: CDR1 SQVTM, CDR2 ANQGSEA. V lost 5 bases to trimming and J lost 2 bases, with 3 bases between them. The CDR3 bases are TGCAGCGTTCCACAAGAGACCCAGTACTTC. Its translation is CSVPQETQYF.

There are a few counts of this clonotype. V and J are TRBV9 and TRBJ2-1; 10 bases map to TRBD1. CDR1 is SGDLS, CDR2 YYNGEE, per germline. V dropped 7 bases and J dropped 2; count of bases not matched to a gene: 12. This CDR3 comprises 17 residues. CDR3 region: CASGLTLGQGTYNEQFF. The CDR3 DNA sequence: TGTGCCAGCGGCCTCACCTTGGGACAGGGGACCTACAATGAGCAGTTCTTC.

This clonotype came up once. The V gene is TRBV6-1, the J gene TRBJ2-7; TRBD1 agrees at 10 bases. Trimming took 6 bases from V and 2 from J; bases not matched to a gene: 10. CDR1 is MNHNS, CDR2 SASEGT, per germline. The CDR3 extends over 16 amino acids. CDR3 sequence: CASRPPTGTGAYEQYF. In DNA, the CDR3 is TGTGCCAGCAGACCCCCCACCGGGACAGGGGCCTACGAGCAGTACTTC.

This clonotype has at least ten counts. CDR3: CASSLTSGSSHEQFF. The CDR3 DNA reads TGTGCCAGCAGTTTGACTAGCGGGAGCAGCCATGAGCAGTTCTTC. The V gene is TRBV28, the J gene TRBJ2-1; 12 bases match TRBD2. V lost 3 bases to trimming and J lost 8 bases; unmatched junction nucleotides: 5. The CDR3 has 15 residues. In germline, CDR1 is MDHEN, CDR2 SYDVKM.

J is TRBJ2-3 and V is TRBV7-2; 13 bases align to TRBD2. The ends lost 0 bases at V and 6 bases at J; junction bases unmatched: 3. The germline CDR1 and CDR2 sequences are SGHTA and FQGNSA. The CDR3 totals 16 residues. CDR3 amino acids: CASSLAGTSGMDTQYF. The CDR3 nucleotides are TGTGCCAGCAGCTTAGCCGGGACTAGCGGGATGGATACGCAGTATTTT.

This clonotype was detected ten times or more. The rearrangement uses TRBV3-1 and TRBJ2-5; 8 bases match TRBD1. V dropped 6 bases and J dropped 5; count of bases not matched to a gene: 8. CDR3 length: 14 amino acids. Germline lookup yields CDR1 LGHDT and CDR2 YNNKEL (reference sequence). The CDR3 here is CASRFRTGWETQYF. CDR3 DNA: TGTGCCAGCAGATTCCGGACAGGGTGGGAGACCCAGTACTTC.

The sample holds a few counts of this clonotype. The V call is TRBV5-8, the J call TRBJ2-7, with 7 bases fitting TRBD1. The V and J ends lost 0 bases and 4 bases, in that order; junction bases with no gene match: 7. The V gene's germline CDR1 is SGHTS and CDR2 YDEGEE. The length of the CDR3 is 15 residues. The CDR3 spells CASSLGQGMMYEQYF. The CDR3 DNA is TGTGCCAGCAGCTTGGGACAGGGAATGATGTACGAGCAGTACTTC. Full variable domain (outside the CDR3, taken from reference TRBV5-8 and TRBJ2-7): EAGVTQSPTHLIKTRGQQATLRCSPISGHTSVYWYQQALGLGLQFLLWYDEGEERNRGNFPPRFSGRQFPNYSSELNVNALELEDSALYLCASSLGQGMMYEQYFGPGTRLTVT.

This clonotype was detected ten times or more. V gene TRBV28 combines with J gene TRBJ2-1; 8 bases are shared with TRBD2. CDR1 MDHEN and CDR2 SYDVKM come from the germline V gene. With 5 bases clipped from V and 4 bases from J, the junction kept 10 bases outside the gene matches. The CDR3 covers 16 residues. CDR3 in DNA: TGTGCCAGCAGTCCCCTGGGCCAGCGGGAGTACAATGAGCAGTTCTTC. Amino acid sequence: CASSPLGQREYNEQFF. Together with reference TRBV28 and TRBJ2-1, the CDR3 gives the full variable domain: DVKVTQSSRYLVKRTGEKVFLECVQDMDHENMFWYRQDPGLGLRLIYFSYDVKMKEKGDIPEGYSVSREKKERFSLILESASTNQTSMYLCASSPLGQREYNEQFFGPGTRLTVL.

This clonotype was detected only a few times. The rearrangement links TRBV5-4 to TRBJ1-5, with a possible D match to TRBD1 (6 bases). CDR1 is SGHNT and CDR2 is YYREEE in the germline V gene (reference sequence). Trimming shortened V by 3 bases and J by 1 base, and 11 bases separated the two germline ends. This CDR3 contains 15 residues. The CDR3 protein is CASSSGAGSNQPQHF. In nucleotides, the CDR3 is TGTGCCAGCAGCTCGGGGGCGGGGAGCAATCAGCCCCAGCATTTT.

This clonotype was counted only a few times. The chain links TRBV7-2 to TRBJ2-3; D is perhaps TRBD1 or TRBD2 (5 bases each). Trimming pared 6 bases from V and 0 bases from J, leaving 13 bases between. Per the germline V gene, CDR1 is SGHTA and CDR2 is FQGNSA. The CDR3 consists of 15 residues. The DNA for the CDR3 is TGTGCCAGCAGTCAGACCCGGGACAGCACAGATACGCAGTATTTT. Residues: CASSQTRDSTDTQYF.

CDR3 sequence: CSVELAGPYNEQFF. The CDR3 bases are TGCAGCGTTGAACTAGCGGGACCCTACAATGAGCAGTTCTTC. The gene calls are TRBV29-1 and TRBJ2-1; 9 nucleotides match TRBD2. This CDR3 region has 14 residues. The germline CDR1 and CDR2 sequences are SQVTM and ANQGSEA. The ends lost 2 bases at V and 2 bases at J; junction bases unmatched: 1.

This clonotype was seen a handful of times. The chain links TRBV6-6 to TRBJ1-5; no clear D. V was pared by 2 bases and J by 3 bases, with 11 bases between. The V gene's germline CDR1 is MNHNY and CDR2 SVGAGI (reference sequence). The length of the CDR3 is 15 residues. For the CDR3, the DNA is TGTGCCAGCAGTTACCCGGCTGGCCCCAATCAGCCCCAGCATTTT. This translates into CASSYPAGPNQPQHF.